A single sample is the source of the 2 T cell receptor beta chains below, sequenced in a study of blood T cell repertoires in COVID-19 (dated by TCRdb to 2020 to 2021). Preparation of the library involved the immunoSEQ multiplex PCR assay. TCRdb obtained this table from immuneACCESS and retained in-frame rearrangements with V and J assigned. These tables miss some clones; where compared with another copy, unresolved V genes account for less than half of the shortfall, and the remainder is unexplained. This sample is represented by approximately 280,000 clones; around 85% of them were singletons. Approximately 2% of the sample belongs to the ten largest clones. Sequenced material: peripheral blood. The receptor source for this set is a young woman who had recovered from COVID-19.

This rearrangement joins TRBV12-5 to TRBJ1-5; unclear D gene. This CDR3 has 12 amino acids. The germline V gene encodes CDR1 LGHNT and CDR2 FRNRAP. V was clipped by 4 bases and J by 5 bases, with 6 bases between them. The CDR3 DNA follows: TGTGCTAGTGGTTCGTCCGATCAGCCCCAGCATTTT. Translating it yields CASGSSDQPQHF.

The chain links TRBV28 to TRBJ1-3; D is undetermined. V was pared by 7 bases and J by 0 bases, with 10 bases between. The CDR3 extends over 14 amino acids. The germline V gene encodes CDR1 MDHEN and CDR2 SYDVKM. The chain's CDR3 is CASTPPSSGNTIYF. The CDR3 bases are TGTGCCAGCACCCCTCCCTCCTCTGGAAACACCATATATTTT.